Presented here are 8 T cell receptor beta chains from one specimen sequenced in a study of blood T cell repertoires in COVID-19. Using immunoSEQ multiplex PCR, the repertoire was profiled, and TCRdb retains in-frame clones only, with some absent. The sample holds about 50,000 clones, 90% to 95% seen once. Input material: peripheral blood. These receptors were collected from a human donor in a cohort sampled during active COVID-19.

The chain couples TRBV9 to TRBJ1-1, with D uncertain. V was cut by 4 bases and J by 2 bases, with 9 bases left in between. CDR1 and CDR2 (germline): SGDLS, YYNGEE. CDR3 size: 13 residues. CDR3 region: CASSPPLNTEAFF. The CDR3 nucleotides read TGTGCCAGCAGCCCCCCCCTCAACACTGAAGCTTTCTTT.

The chain couples TRBV2 to TRBJ2-3; tentatively, D is TRBD2 (5 bases). The CDR3 contains 16 residues. Trimming removed 2 bases at V and 2 bases at J, with 14 bases between. Germline V gene lookup returns CDR1 SNHLY and CDR2 FYNNEI. The CDR3 loop is CASSESLASPTDTQYF. CDR3 DNA: TGTGCCAGCAGTGAATCCCTAGCTAGCCCCACAGATACGCAGTATTTT.

This clone was counted a few times. V and J are TRBV4-1 and TRBJ1-2; the match to TRBD1 covers 7 bases. Germline-derived CDR1 and CDR2 are MGHRA and YSYEKL. The CDR3 extends over 15 amino acids. J was trimmed by 1 base and V by 1 base; bases with no gene match: 3. Here the CDR3 DNA reads TGCGCCAGCAGCCAAGGACAGGGAGTTAACTATGGCTACACCTTC. Translated: CASSQGQGVNYGYTF.

The count of this clone is one. This chain joins TRBV5-4 and TRBJ2-1, with D possibly TRBD1 on 5 matching bases. CDR3 size: 14 residues. Germline V gene data show CDR1 as SGHNT and CDR2 as YYREEE (reference sequence). Trimming shortened V by 3 bases and J by 7 bases, and 14 bases separated the two germline ends. The CDR3 DNA reads TGTGCCAGCAGCTCCGTCAGGGTAAGGAATGAGCAGTTCTTC. Translating gives CASSSVRVRNEQFF.

The chain couples TRBV7-9 to TRBJ1-4; 7 nucleotides align to TRBD1. The CDR3 covers 14 residues. V was pared by 5 bases and J by 6 bases, with 6 bases of the junction left unmatched. Looked up from germline, CDR1 is SEHNR and CDR2 is FQNEAQ (reference sequence). The CDR3 DNA follows: TGTGCCAGCAGCCGCCGGGACAGAGATGAAAAACTGTTTTTT. Residues: CASSRRDRDEKLFF.

This chain uses TRBV28 with TRBJ1-6; the D is unclear. Deletions cut 7 bases from V and 5 bases from J, with 3 bases between. The CDR3 covers 11 residues. Germline CDR1 MDHEN, CDR2 SYDVKM. CDR3 amino acids: CASTNNSPLHF. Here the CDR3 DNA reads TGTGCCAGCACCAATAATTCACCCCTCCACTTT.

This chain uses TRBV9 with TRBJ2-1; the match to TRBD1 covers 10 bases. The CDR3 has 18 residues. Trimming at V came to 0 bases and at J to 7 bases, leaving 13 bases not matched to a gene. Germline CDR1 SGDLS, CDR2 YYNGEE. The CDR3 nucleotides are TGTGCCAGCAGCGTAGGTGGCTCTGGGACAGGGGCAGGAAATGAGCAGTTCTTC. Translating it yields CASSVGGSGTGAGNEQFF.

The chain combines TRBV15 with TRBJ1-3; D might be TRBD1 (5 bases). Germline V CDR1 and CDR2: LNHNV, YYDKDF (reference sequence). V lost 1 base, J lost 0 bases, and 13 bases lay in between. The CDR3 sequence is 17 residues long. The CDR3 bases are TGTGCCACCAGCAGAGGGACACACCAATACTCTGGAAACACCATATATTTT. Its protein is CATSRGTHQYSGNTIYF.